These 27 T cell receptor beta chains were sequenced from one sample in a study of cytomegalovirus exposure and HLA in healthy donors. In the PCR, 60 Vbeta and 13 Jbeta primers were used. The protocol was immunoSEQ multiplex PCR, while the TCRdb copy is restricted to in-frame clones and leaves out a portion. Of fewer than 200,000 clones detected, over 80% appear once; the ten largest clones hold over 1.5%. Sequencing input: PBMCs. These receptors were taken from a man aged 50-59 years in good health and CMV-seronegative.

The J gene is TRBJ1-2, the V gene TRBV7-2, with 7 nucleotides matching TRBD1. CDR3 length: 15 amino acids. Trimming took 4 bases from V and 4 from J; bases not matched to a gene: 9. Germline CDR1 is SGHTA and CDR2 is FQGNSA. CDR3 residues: CASSSGQARGYGYTF. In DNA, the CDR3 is TGTGCCAGCAGCTCCGGACAGGCGAGAGGCTATGGCTACACCTTC.

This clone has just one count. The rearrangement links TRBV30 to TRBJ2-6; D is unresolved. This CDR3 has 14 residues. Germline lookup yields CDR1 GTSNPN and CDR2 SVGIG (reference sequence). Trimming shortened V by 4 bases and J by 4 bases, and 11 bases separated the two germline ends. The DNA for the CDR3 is TGTGCCTGGAAGAGTGGTCGCGGGGCCAACGTCCTGACTTTC. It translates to CAWKSGRGANVLTF.

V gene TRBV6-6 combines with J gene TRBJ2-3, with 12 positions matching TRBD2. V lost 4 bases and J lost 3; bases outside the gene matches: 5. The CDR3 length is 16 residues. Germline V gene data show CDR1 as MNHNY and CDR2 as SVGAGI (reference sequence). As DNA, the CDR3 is TGTGCCAGCAGTTCCTCGACTAGCGGGAGAACAGATACGCAGTATTTT. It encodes CASSSSTSGRTDTQYF.

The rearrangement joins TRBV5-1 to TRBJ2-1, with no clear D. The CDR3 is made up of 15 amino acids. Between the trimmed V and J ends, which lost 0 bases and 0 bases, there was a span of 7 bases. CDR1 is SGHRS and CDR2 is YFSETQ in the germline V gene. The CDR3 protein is CASSLELSSYNEQFF. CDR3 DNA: TGCGCCAGCAGCTTGGAGCTGAGCTCCTACAATGAGCAGTTCTTC.

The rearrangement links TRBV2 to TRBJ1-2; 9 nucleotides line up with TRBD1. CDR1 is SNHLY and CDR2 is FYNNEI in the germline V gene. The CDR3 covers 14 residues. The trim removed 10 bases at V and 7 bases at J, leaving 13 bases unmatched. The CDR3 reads CATSGITGGGGYTF. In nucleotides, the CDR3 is TGTGCCACCTCAGGGATCACAGGGGGCGGTGGCTACACCTTC.

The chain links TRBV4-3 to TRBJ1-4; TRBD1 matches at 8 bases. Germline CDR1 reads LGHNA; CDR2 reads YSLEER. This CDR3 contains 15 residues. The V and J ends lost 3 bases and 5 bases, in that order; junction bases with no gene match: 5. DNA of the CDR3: TGCGCCAGCAGCCAGGGGGGGGACAGGAATGAAAAACTGTTTTTT. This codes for CASSQGGDRNEKLFF.

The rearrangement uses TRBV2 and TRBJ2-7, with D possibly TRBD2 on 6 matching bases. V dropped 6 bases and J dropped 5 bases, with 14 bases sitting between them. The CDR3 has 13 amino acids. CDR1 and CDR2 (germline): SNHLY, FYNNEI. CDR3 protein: CASREGRVDEQYF. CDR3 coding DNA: TGTGCCAGCAGGGAGGGTAGGGTCGACGAGCAGTACTTC.

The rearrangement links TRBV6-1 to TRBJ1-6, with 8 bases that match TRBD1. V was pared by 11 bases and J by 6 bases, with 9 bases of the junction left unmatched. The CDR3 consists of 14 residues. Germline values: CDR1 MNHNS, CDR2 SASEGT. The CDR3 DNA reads TGTGCCGCCACAAAGGGGACAGGTAATTCACCCCTCCACTTT. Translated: CAATKGTGNSPLHF.

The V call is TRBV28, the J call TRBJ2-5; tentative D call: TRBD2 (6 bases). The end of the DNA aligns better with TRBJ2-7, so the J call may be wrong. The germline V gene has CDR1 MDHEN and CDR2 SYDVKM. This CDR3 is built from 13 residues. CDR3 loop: CASLRGGSYEQYF. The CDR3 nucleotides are TGTGCCAGCCTCCGGGGAGGCTCCTACGAGCAGTACTTC.

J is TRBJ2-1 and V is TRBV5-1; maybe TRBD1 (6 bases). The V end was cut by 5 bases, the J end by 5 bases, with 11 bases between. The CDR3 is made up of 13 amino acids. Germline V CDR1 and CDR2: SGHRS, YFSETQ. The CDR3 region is CASRGALDNEQFF. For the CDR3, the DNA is TGCGCCAGCAGGGGGGCCCTGGACAATGAGCAGTTCTTC.

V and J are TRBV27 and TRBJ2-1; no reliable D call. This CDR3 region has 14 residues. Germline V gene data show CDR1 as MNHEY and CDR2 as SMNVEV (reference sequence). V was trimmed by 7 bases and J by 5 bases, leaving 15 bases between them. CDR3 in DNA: TGTGCCAGCACCCTGATCGGGTACCACAATGAGCAGTTCTTC. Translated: CASTLIGYHNEQFF.

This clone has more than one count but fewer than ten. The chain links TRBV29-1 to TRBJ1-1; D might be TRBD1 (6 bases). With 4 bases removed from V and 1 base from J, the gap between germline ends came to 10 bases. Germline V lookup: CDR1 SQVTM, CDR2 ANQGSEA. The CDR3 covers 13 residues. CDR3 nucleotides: TGCAGCGTTGCCGGGACATGGAACACTGAAGCTTTCTTT. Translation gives CSVAGTWNTEAFF. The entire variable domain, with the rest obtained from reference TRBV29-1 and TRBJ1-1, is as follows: SAVISQKPSRDICQRGTSLTIQCQVDSQVTMMFWYRQQPGQSLTLIATANQGSEATYESGFVIDKFPISRPNLTFSTLTVSNMSPEDSSIYLCSVAGTWNTEAFFGQGTRLTVV.

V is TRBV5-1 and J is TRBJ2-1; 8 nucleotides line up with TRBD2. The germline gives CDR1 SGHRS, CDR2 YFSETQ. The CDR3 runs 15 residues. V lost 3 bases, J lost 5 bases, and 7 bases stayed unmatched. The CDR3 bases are TGCGCCAGCAGCTCTCTTTCGCGGGGGGACAATGAGCAGTTCTTC. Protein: CASSSLSRGDNEQFF.

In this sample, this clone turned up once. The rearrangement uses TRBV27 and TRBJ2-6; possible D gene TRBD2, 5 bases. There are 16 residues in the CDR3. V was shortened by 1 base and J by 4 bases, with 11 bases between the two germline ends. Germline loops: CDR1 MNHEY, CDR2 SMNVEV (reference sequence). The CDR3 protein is CASSLFWGAGANVLTF. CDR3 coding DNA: TGTGCCAGCAGTTTATTCTGGGGAGCCGGGGCCAACGTCCTGACTTTC.

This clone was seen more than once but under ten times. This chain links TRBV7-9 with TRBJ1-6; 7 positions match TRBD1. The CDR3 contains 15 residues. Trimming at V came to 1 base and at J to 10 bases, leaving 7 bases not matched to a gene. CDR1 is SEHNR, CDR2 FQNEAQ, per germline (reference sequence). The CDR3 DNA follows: TGTGCCAGCAGCTTAGAAGTCCAGGGGGGATCACCCCTCCACTTT. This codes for CASSLEVQGGSPLHF.

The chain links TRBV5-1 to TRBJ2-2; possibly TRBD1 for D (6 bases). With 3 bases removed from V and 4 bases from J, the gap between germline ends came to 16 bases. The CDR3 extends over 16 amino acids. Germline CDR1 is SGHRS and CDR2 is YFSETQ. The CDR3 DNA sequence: TGCGCCAGCAGCTGGGGCGACAGGTCTTTCACCGGGGAGCTGTTTTTT. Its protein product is CASSWGDRSFTGELFF.

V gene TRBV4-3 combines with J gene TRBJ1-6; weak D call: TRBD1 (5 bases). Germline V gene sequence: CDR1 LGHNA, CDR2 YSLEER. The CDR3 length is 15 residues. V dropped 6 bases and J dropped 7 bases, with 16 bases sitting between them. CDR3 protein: CASSPTTVLNSPLHF. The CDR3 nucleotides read TGCGCCAGCAGTCCCACGACAGTCCTGAATTCACCCCTCCACTTT.

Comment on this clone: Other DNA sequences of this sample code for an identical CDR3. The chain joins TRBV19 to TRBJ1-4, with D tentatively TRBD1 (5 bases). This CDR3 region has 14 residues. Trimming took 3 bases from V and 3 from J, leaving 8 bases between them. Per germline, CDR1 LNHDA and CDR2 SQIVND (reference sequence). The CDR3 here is CASSIGGANEKLFF. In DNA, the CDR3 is TGTGCCAGTAGTATCGGGGGAGCTAATGAAAAACTGTTTTTT.

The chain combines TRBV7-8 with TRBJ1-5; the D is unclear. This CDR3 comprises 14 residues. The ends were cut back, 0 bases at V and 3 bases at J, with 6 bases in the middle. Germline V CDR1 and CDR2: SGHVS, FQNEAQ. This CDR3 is CASSLAQFNQPQHF. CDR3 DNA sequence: TGTGCCAGCAGCTTAGCCCAGTTCAATCAGCCCCAGCATTTT.

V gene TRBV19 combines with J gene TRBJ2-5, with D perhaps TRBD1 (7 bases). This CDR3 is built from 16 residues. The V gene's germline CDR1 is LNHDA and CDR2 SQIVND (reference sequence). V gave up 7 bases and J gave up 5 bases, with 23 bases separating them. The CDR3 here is CASTRRGHPEGETQYF. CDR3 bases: TGTGCCAGTACAAGGAGGGGGCACCCCGAGGGGGAGACCCAGTACTTC.

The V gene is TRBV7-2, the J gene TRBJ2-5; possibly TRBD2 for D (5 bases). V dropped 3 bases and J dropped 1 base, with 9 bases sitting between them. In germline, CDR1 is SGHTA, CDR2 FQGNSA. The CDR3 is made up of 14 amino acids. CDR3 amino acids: CASSLGSRQETQYF. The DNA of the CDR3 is TGTGCCAGCAGCTTGGGGAGTCGCCAAGAGACCCAGTACTTC. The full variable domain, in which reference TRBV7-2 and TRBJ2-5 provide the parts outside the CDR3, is GAGVSQSPSNKVTEKGKDVELRCDPISGHTALYWYRQSLGQGLEFLIYFQGNSAPDKSGLPSDRFSAERTGGSVSTLTIQRTQQEDSAVYLCASSLGSRQETQYFGPGTRLLVL.

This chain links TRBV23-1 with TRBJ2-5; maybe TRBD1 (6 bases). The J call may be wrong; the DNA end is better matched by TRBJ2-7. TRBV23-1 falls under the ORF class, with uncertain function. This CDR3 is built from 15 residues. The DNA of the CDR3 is TGCGCCAGCAGTCCGCGGACAGAGAGCTCCTACGAGCAGTACTTC. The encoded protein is CASSPRTESSYEQYF.

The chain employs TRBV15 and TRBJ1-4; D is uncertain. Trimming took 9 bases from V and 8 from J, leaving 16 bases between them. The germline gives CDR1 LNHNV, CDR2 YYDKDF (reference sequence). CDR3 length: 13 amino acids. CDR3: CATGRNSGEKLFF. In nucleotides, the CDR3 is TGTGCCACGGGTCGGAACTCGGGGGAAAAACTGTTTTTT.

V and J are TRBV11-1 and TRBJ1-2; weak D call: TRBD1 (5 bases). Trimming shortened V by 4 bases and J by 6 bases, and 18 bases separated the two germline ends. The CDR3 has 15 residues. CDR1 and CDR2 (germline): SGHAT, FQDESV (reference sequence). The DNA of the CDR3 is TGTGCCAGCAGCTCCGACCTTCGGACACTCAATGGCTACACCTTC. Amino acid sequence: CASSSDLRTLNGYTF.

CDR3 bases: TGTGCCAGCAGTGAAATCCCGGCTGGAAACACCATATATTTT. This translates into CASSEIPAGNTIYF. This chain links TRBV6-1 with TRBJ1-3; D not certain. Germline lookup yields CDR1 MNHNS and CDR2 SASEGT. The CDR3 loop spans 14 amino acids. V shed 2 bases and J shed 2 bases, with 7 bases lying between them.

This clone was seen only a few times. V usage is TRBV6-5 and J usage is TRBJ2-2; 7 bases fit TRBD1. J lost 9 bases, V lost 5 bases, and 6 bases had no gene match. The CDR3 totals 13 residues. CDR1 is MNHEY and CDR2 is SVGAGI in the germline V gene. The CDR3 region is CASSGQALRELFF. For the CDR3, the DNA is TGTGCCAGCAGTGGACAGGCTCTTAGGGAGCTGTTTTTT.

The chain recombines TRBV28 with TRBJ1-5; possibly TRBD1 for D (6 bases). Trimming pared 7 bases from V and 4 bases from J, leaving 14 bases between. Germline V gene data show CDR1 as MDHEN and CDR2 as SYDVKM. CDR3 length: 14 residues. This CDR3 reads CASTHPDRNQPQHF. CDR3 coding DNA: TGTGCCAGCACCCATCCGGACAGAAATCAGCCCCAGCATTTT.